The rows below give T cell receptor beta chains drawn from one sample of a study of spatial heterogeneity in lung cancer. One entry per CDR3 protein results from TCRdb running MiXCR on the 5' RACE reads. The table includes about 47,000 distinct CDR3 sequences, 12% detected once. The sequencing here drew on PBMCs, taken at surgery. The source of these receptors is a female donor with early-stage non-small cell lung cancer. CDR3s include the opening cysteine and the closing phenylalanine or tryptophan. Fields, in order: J gene, clone size, D gene, V gene, CDR3 protein, CDR3 DNA. The D gene is left open where the match is weak. Clone size, where shown, is once, few, many, or a class for clones that have expanded.

>TRBJ1-1|many|.|TRBV29-1
CSVGRGRTEAFF
TGCAGCGTTGGAAGGGGCCGCACTGAAGCTTTCTTT
>TRBJ2-7|.|.|TRBV5-1
CASKPYGESYEQYF
TGCGCCAGCAAGCCCTACGGGGAATCCTACGAGCAGTACTTC
>TRBJ1-2|few|TRBD1|TRBV6-1
CASNMDRVINYGYTF
TGTGCCAGCAACATGGACAGGGTGATAAATTATGGCTACACCTTC
>TRBJ1-6|many|.|TRBV7-2
CASSPGQINSPLHF
TGTGCCAGCAGCCCCGGACAGATCAATTCACCCCTCCACTTT
>TRBJ1-1|few|TRBD1|TRBV12-3/TRBV12-4
CASSEQGLGGTEAFF
TGTGCCAGCAGTGAACAGGGGCTAGGTGGCACTGAAGCTTTCTTT
>TRBJ1-2|.|.|TRBV9
CASSVAWASNYGYTF
TGTGCCAGCAGCGTAGCTTGGGCATCTAACTATGGCTACACCTTC
>TRBJ1-1|few|TRBD1|TRBV13
CASREGQVLNTEAFF
TGTGCCAGTCGAGAGGGACAGGTTTTGAACACTGAAGCTTTCTTT
>TRBJ1-1|.|.|TRBV2
CASREGPQAFF
TGTGCCAGCAGGGAGGGACCGCAAGCTTTCTTT
>TRBJ1-1|many|TRBD1|TRBV6-2/TRBV6-3
CASRAGQNSLMNTEAFF
TGTGCCAGCAGAGCGGGACAGAATAGCCTCATGAACACTGAAGCTTTCTTT
>TRBJ2-7|.|TRBD2|TRBV6-2/TRBV6-3
CASSRLAPYEQYF
TGTGCCAGCAGTCGACTAGCCCCCTACGAGCAGTACTTC
>TRBJ2-4|.|.|TRBV2
CASSPGGRSGGIQYF
TGTGCCAGCAGTCCCGGGGGACGTTCCGGGGGCATTCAGTACTTC
>TRBJ1-1|.|.|TRBV9
CASSAGTPEAFF
TGTGCCAGCAGCGCAGGGACCCCTGAAGCTTTCTTT
>TRBJ2-4|.|.|TRBV2
CASTRGQSDSKNIQYF
TGTGCCAGCACCCGCGGCCAGTCTGACTCCAAAAACATTCAGTACTTC
>TRBJ2-5|few|TRBD1|TRBV11-3
CASSRTGQETQYF
TGTGCCAGCAGCCGGACAGGACAAGAGACCCAGTACTTC
>TRBJ2-7|.|TRBD2|TRBV25-1
CASSGELAGSSYEQYF
TGTGCCAGCAGTGGGGAACTAGCGGGGAGCTCCTACGAGCAGTACTTC
>TRBJ1-1|.|.|TRBV2
CASRPVGNTEAFF
TGTGCCAGCAGACCGGTGGGGAACACTGAAGCTTTCTTT
>TRBJ1-3|.|.|TRBV7-2
CASSLGPPAIGNTIYF
TGTGCCAGCAGCTTAGGCCCCCCCGCGATCGGAAACACCATATATTTT
>TRBJ1-2|.|.|TRBV3-1
CASSQASLGQPGAHYGYTF
TGTGCCAGCAGCCAAGCGTCCCTAGGCCAACCAGGGGCACACTATGGCTACACCTTC
>TRBJ2-4|few|TRBD1|TRBV7-2
CASSFLQGAKNIQYF
TGTGCCAGCAGCTTCCTACAGGGGGCCAAAAACATTCAGTACTTC
>TRBJ1-2|.|TRBD1|TRBV5-1
CASSSGQSGRYGYTF
TGCGCCAGCAGCTCGGGACAGTCCGGACGGTATGGCTACACCTTC
>TRBJ2-1|.|.|TRBV6-2/TRBV6-3
CASSYGNEQFF
TGTGCCAGCAGTTACGGGAATGAGCAGTTCTTC
>TRBJ1-6|many|TRBD1|TRBV28
CASTRGGNYNSPLHF
TGTGCCAGCACCAGGGGGGGGAACTATAATTCACCCCTCCACTTT
>TRBJ2-1|.|.|TRBV9
CASSPRGQYNEQFF
TGTGCCAGCAGCCCTCGAGGCCAGTACAATGAGCAGTTCTTC
>TRBJ1-1|few|.|TRBV7-9
CASSLAGPEAFF
TGTGCCAGCAGCTTAGCCGGTCCTGAAGCTTTCTTT
>TRBJ2-5|few|.|TRBV5-1
CASSLNYETQYF
TGCGCCAGCAGCTTGAACTATGAGACCCAGTACTTC
>TRBJ2-3|.|.|TRBV20-1
CSASHYASRTDTQYF
TGCAGTGCTAGCCACTACGCCTCTCGCACAGATACGCAGTATTTT
>TRBJ2-7|many|TRBD1|TRBV7-2
CASSRTGQVLEQYF
TGTGCCAGCAGCCGTACGGGACAGGTCCTCGAGCAGTACTTC
>TRBJ2-7|many|.|TRBV12-3/TRBV12-4
CASGPNSYEQYF
TGTGCGAGCGGGCCTAACTCCTACGAGCAGTACTTC
>TRBJ1-2|few|TRBD1|TRBV11-1
CASSSGQGPPAANYGDTF
TGTGCCAGCAGTTCAGGACAGGGGCCTCCTGCAGCTAACTATGGCGACACCTTC
>TRBJ1-3|.|TRBD1|TRBV12-3/TRBV12-4
CASRQTGEYSGNTIYF
TGTGCCAGCAGACAGACAGGGGAGTACTCTGGAAACACCATATATTTT
>TRBJ2-6|many|TRBD1|TRBV6-6
CASSTDRERSSGANVLTF
TGTGCCAGCAGTACGGACAGGGAACGTAGCTCTGGGGCCAACGTCCTGACTTTC
>TRBJ2-7|.|.|TRBV7-2
CASSLTRDFGYEQYF
TGTGCCAGCAGCTTAACCAGGGATTTTGGCTACGAGCAGTACTTC